The subject of this entry is one TCR beta chain. The antigen is undetermined. Both 60 Vbeta primers and 13 Jbeta primers went into the PCR. TCRdb's copy holds only in-frame clones and misses some; the assay was immunoSEQ multiplex PCR. Of approximately 190,000 clones in the sample, around 75% were seen once. Germline V gene sequence: CDR1 SGHRS, CDR2 YFSETQ. Between the trimmed V and J ends, which lost 4 bases and 4 bases, there was a span of 14 bases. The length of the CDR3 is 15 residues. This sample is part of a study of cytomegalovirus exposure and HLA in healthy donors. Study-wide results and caveats: Later analysis suggested most CMV-associated TCR beta chains were HLA-restricted. More clonal expansion characterized HLA-associated TCR beta chains than equally common others in a later analysis. Indistinguishable V segments, including TRBV6-2 and TRBV6-3, were excluded.

Sequenced material: PBMCs. V is TRBV5-1 and J is TRBJ1-4; no reliable D call. The sequence came from a man aged 35 to 55 in good health and CMV-seropositive. The CDR3 protein is CASSPVPADNEKLFF. The DNA for the CDR3 is TGCGCCAGCAGCCCCGTTCCGGCGGATAATGAAAAACTGTTTTTT.